This entry concerns a single T cell receptor (beta chain). This sample was taken from a study of blood T cell repertoires in COVID-19. About the study: The samples span acute and convalescent COVID-19 from the United States, Italy and Spain. PBMCs, B-cell-depleted T cells, or T cells provided the cDNA or gDNA that made up the material.

Per the authors' pipeline: Cell counts per sample came from amplifying reference gene primers. Measured with immunoSEQ multiplex PCR; TCRdb has only the in-frame clones, and not every one. For V, J and clone size, that table is used; D and trimming come from the DNA. The sample yields approximately 150,000 clones, over 80% seen once. The sequence derives from a woman between 45 and 65 years old with acute or convalescent COVID-19. The sample was peripheral blood.

In nucleotides, the CDR3 is TGTGCCAGCAGCGTTAGAGCCGATGAGCAGTTCTTC. Its translation is CASSVRADEQFF. The V and J genes are TRBV11-2 and TRBJ2-1, with no clear D. Germline-derived CDR1 and CDR2 are SGHAT and FQNNGV. This CDR3 has 12 amino acids. V was clipped by 5 bases and J by 8 bases, with 10 bases between them. The full variable domain, with the rest looked up from reference TRBV11-2 and TRBJ2-1, is EAGVAQSPRYKIIEKRQSVAFWCNPISGHATLYWYQQILGQGPKLLIQFQNNGVVDDSQLPKDRFSAERLKGVDSTLKIQPAKLEDSAVYLCASSVRADEQFFGPGTRLTVL.